The text below deals with one TCR beta chain. Its target is unknown. The sample originates from a study of graft-versus-host responses after intestinal transplantation. Study background: Transplantation in recipients was multivisceral, liver-intestinal, or isolated intestinal. Once they had received anti-thymocyte globulin induction, all recipients took tacrolimus and steroids for around three years.

Study-wide results and caveats: Peak GvH clone levels in circulation were associated with early post-transplant HvG declines. Some GvH clones appeared in ileal mucosa or blood before recipient bone marrow.

The CDR3 covers 14 residues. Germline V gene lookup returns CDR1 SGHDN and CDR2 FVKESK. Trimming removed 4 bases at V and 7 bases at J, with 14 bases between. Generated by immunoSEQ multiplex PCR, the TCRdb table keeps only in-frame clones and is missing some. The sample includes 70,000 to 95,000 clones, 85% to 90% of them seen just once. This clonotype was obtained from a human donor who received an intestinal transplant. Sequencing was performed on unstimulated CD4+ T cells sorted from spleen or lymph node cells, taken before intestinal transplant. The chain has TRBV14 and TRBJ1-3; maybe TRBD1 (6 bases). The CDR3 sequence is CASSRGQSRNTIYF. The CDR3 region has the DNA TGTGCCAGCAGCCGAGGACAGTCCCGGAACACCATATATTTT.